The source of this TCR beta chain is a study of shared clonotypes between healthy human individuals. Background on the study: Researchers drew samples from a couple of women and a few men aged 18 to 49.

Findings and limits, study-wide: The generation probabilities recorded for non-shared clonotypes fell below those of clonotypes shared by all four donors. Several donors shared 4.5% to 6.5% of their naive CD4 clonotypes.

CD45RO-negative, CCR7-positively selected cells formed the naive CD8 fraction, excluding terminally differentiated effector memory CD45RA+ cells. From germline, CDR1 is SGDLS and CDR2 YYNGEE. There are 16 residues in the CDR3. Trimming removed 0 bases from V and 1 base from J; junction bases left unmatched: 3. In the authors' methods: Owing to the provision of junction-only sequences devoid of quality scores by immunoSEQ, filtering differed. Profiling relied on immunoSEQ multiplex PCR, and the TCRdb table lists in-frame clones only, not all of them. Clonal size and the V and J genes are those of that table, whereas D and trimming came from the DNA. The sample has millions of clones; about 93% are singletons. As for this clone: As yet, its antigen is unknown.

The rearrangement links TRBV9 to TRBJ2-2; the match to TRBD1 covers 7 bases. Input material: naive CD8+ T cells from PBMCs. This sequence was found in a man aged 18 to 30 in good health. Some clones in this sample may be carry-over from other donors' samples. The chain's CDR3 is CASSVGWTGNTGELFF. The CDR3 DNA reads TGTGCCAGCAGCGTAGGATGGACAGGGAACACCGGGGAGCTGTTTTTT.